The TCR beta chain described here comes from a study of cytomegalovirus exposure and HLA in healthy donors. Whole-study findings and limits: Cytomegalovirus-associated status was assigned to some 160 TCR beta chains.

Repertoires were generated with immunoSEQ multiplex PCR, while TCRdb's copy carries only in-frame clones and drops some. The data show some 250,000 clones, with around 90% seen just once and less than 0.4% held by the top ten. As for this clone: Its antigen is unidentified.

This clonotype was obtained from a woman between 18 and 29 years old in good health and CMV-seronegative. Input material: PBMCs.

The CDR3 protein is CASSLTGTLSSYNEQFF. The CDR3 nucleotides read TGTGCCAGCAGCTTGACCGGGACTCTGAGCTCCTACAATGAGCAGTTCTTC. V and J are TRBV5-5 and TRBJ2-1, with D maybe TRBD2 (6 bases). V was clipped by 1 base and J by 0 bases, with 14 bases between them. This CDR3 spans 17 amino acids. Germline V gives CDR1 SGHKS, CDR2 YYEKEE (reference sequence).